This T cell receptor (beta chain) was documented in a study of blood T cell repertoires in COVID-19. Study information: Both acute and convalescent COVID-19 samples were obtained from the United States, Italy and Spain. PBMCs, B-cell-depleted T cells, or T cells provided the cDNA or gDNA that made up the material.

Measured with immunoSEQ multiplex PCR; TCRdb has only the in-frame clones, and not every one. The sample records 250,000 or so clones, around 88% being singletons. Germline assignment: CDR1 MNHEY and CDR2 SMNVEV (reference sequence). With V trimmed by 4 bases and J by 1 base, 23 bases remained unmatched. This CDR3 comprises 22 residues. The TCR sequence derives from a man older than 75 with acute or convalescent COVID-19. The chain couples TRBV27 to TRBJ2-5, with 11 nucleotides matching TRBD2. Input material: peripheral blood. The CDR3 spells CASSSPRGRKLAGDSPQETQYF. The CDR3 DNA sequence: TGTGCCAGCAGTTCTCCCCGCGGGCGTAAACTAGCGGGGGACTCCCCCCAAGAGACCCAGTACTTC.